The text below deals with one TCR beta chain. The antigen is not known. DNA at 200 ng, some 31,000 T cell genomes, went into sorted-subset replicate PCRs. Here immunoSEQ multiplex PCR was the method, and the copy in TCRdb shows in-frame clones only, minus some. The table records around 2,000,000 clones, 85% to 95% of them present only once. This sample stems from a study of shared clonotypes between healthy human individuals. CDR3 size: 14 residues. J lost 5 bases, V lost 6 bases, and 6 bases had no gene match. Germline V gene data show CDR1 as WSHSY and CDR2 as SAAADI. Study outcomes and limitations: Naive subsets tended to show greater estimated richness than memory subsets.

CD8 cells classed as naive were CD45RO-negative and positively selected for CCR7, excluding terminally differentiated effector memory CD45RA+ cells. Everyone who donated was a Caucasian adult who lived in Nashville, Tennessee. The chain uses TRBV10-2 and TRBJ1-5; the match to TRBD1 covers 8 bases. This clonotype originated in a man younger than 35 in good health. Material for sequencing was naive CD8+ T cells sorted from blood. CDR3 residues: CASRVSGGDQPQHF. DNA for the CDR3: TGCGCCAGCAGGGTCTCAGGGGGCGATCAGCCCCAGCATTTT.